One and the same sample provided the 12 T cell receptor beta chains below, sequenced in a study of blood T cell repertoires in COVID-19. TCRdb keeps only in-frame clones here, not all; method: immunoSEQ multiplex PCR. The profile covers 75,000 to 95,000 clones, with approximately 85% appearing a single time and under 35% taken by the ten largest. The specimen was peripheral blood. These receptors came from a human donor in a cohort sampled during active COVID-19.

V is TRBV2 and J is TRBJ2-1, with TRBD1 as a possible D gene (5 bases). CDR1 is SNHLY, CDR2 FYNNEI, per germline. The CDR3 contains 13 residues. Trimming pared 2 bases from V and 14 bases from J, leaving 16 bases between. The CDR3: CASSESTKGSKFF. As DNA, the CDR3 is TGTGCCAGCAGTGAATCGACGAAGGGGTCGAAGTTCTTC.

The table lists this clone with a few counts. The rearrangement links TRBV6-1 to TRBJ1-5; weak D call: TRBD1 (6 bases). CDR1 is MNHNS and CDR2 is SASEGT in the germline V gene. Trimming shortened V by 3 bases and J by 3 bases, and 12 bases separated the two germline ends. This CDR3 is built from 15 residues. DNA of the CDR3: TGTGCCAGCAGTGACGCAGGGGCCCACAATCAGCCCCAGCATTTT. It specifies CASSDAGAHNQPQHF.

The rearrangement joins TRBV5-1 to TRBJ2-2, with D possibly being TRBD1 (5 bases). Germline CDR1 is SGHRS and CDR2 is YFSETQ. Trimming took 4 bases from V and 1 from J, leaving 11 bases between them. This CDR3 comprises 15 residues. The CDR3 loop reads CASSRGHQNTGELFF. CDR3 nucleotides: TGCGCCAGCAGCCGAGGACACCAGAACACCGGGGAGCTGTTTTTT.

V gene TRBV7-9 combines with J gene TRBJ2-3, with a tentative D call TRBD1 (5 bases). The CDR3 covers 12 residues. Germline CDR1 is SEHNR and CDR2 is FQNEAQ (reference sequence). Trimming cost V 10 bases and J 4 bases, with 12 bases left between them. CDR3 in DNA: TGTGCCACCTCCCCAGGGCCAGATACGCAGTATTTT. Amino acids: CATSPGPDTQYF. The full variable domain, in which reference TRBV7-9 and TRBJ2-3 provide the parts outside the CDR3, is DTGVSQNPRHKITKRGQNVTFRCDPISEHNRLYWYRQTLGQGPEFLTYFQNEAQLEKSRLLSDRFSAERPKGSFSTLEIQRTEQGDSAMYLCATSPGPDTQYFGPGTRLTVL.

The rearrangement uses TRBV24-1 and TRBJ2-2, with 11 nucleotides matching TRBD1. The CDR3 is made up of 15 amino acids. Germline V gives CDR1 KGHDR, CDR2 SFDVKD. V was clipped by 7 bases and J by 3 bases; unmatched bases: 3. The CDR3 region is CATRGTGGHTGELFF. The CDR3 DNA reads as TGTGCCACCAGGGGGACAGGGGGGCACACCGGGGAGCTGTTTTTT.

V gene TRBV29-1 combines with J gene TRBJ1-1; D is undetermined. Germline V CDR1 and CDR2: SQVTM, ANQGSEA. V lost 4 bases, J lost 4 bases, and 16 bases lay in between. CDR3 length: 14 residues. The DNA of the CDR3 is TGCAGCGTTGCCCCCAGGTCCCCTGGCACTGAAGCTTTCTTT. It specifies CSVAPRSPGTEAFF.

This clone was seen many times. V and J are TRBV7-2 and TRBJ2-1; 8 bases map to TRBD2. This CDR3 has 15 amino acids. J lost 9 bases, V lost 4 bases, and 11 bases had no gene match. From germline, CDR1 is SGHTA and CDR2 FQGNSA. The CDR3 reads CASSSRISGAVEQFF. For the CDR3, the DNA is TGTGCCAGCAGCTCGCGGATTAGCGGGGCAGTTGAGCAGTTCTTC.

The J gene is TRBJ2-7, the V gene TRBV5-1, with 7 positions matching TRBD2. Germline V gene sequence: CDR1 SGHRS, CDR2 YFSETQ. The V and J ends lost 7 bases and 1 base, in that order; junction bases with no gene match: 8. The CDR3 runs 14 residues. The CDR3 is CASSPGGPSYEQYF. CDR3 coding DNA: TGCGCCAGCTCCCCGGGGGGTCCTTCCTACGAGCAGTACTTC.

For this clone: Since a much larger clone is just one base distant, this may be a read error. This sequence joins TRBV11-2 and TRBJ1-1; 8 nucleotides agree with TRBD1. The CDR3 runs to 13 residues. V lost 6 bases, J lost 4 bases, and 4 bases stayed unmatched. Germline loops: CDR1 SGHAT, CDR2 FQNNGV. This CDR3 is CASRPTGGTEAFF. The CDR3 coding sequence is TGTGCCAGCAGGCCCACAGGGGGCACTGAAGCTTTCTTT.

CDR3 sequence reads: CASSYWRQGKNLELFF. CDR3 nucleotide sequence: TGTGCCAGCAGTTACTGGCGGCAGGGGAAGAACTTAGAGCTGTTTTTT. The rearrangement uses TRBV6-6 and TRBJ2-2, with D perhaps TRBD1 (6 bases). V lost 1 base, J lost 11 bases, and 20 bases lay in between. The CDR3 totals 16 residues. Looked up from germline, CDR1 is MNHNY and CDR2 is SVGAGI (reference sequence).

The chain has TRBV7-9 and TRBJ1-1; 10 bases line up with TRBD1. The J segment lost 3 bases and the V segment lost 4 bases, leaving 5 bases of the junction unmatched. CDR1 SEHNR and CDR2 FQNEAQ come from the germline V gene (reference sequence). CDR3 length: 15 residues. CDR3: CASSSGTGVDTEAFF. CDR3 sequence (DNA): TGTGCCAGCAGCTCCGGGACAGGGGTTGACACTGAAGCTTTCTTT.

The chain couples TRBV5-1 to TRBJ2-3; D might be TRBD2 (6 bases). Trimming removed 1 base from V and 6 bases from J, with 15 bases in between. The CDR3 spans 15 residues. Germline V gene data show CDR1 as SGHRS and CDR2 as YFSETQ. The CDR3 coding sequence is TGCGCCAGCAGCTTGTCCGGGAGCACAAGGGATACGCAGTATTTT. It encodes CASSLSGSTRDTQYF.